This T cell receptor beta chain was recorded in a study of blood T cell repertoires in COVID-19 (dated by TCRdb to 2019 to 2021). About the full investigation: Collaborator samples came from the United States, Italy and Spain and covered acute and convalescent phases of COVID-19. Subjects who had been exposed to COVID-19, were actively infected with it, or had recovered from it provided the deeply sampled blood TCRbeta repertoires that made up the dataset. A de-identified subject ID, COVID-19 status, age in years and sex were almost always included in the sample metadata. A freely available public database, intended as a resource for researchers studying the immune response to SARS-CoV-2, is where the repertoires were released. The prospective study material was composed of cDNA or gDNA derived from T cells, B-cell-depleted T cells, or PBMCs. The samples were drawn from two sources: the first 160 participants of the ongoing ImmuneRACE study, and over 1,000 subjects contributed by 6 global collaborators. HLA class I and class II types, where available, came from metadata supplied by the sample provider rather than from assay-based typing.

From the cysteine up to the phenylalanine, the CDR3 has a length of 15 residues. The read is trimmed to its CDR3 DNA, 45 bases read in frame from base 1. Trimming accounts for 0 bases at V and 5 bases at J, while the number of junction bases matched to no gene is 6. CDR1 and CDR2 (LNHNV, YYDKDF) derive from the germline V gene (reference sequence). TCRbeta CDR3 regions were amplified from genomic DNA by means of the immunoSEQ Assay, a bias-controlled multiplex PCR. As for the original processing: Within the assay, amplification of reference gene primers was used to estimate how many nucleated cells each sample contained. Sequence reads were collapsed and filtered to measure the absolute abundance of every unique TCRbeta CDR3 rearrangement. For each sample, productive Simpson clonality was calculated by taking the square root of Simpson's diversity index across productive rearrangements. The table comes from immuneACCESS by way of TCRdb, which keeps in-frame sequences with V and J called. Part of the clones is missing from these tables; in studies checked, under half for an unresolved V gene and the rest for unknown reasons. That table gives V, J and clone size, and the DNA gave D and trimming. In this sample the table shows about 210,000 clones, 70% to 85% of which occur a single time. 9.7% of the sample is taken by the ten largest.

General findings and caveats noted by the study authors: The amount of clinical and demographic metadata varied by source and participant and was provided uncurated.

Of note for this clone: The target of this receptor is not known. Per-base qualities were not stored, and no clone one base away is much larger.

The collaborating institutions used their own protocols to collect whole blood in K2EDTA tubes. For TCRbeta analysis, collaborators shipped samples as frozen whole blood, isolated PBMCs, or DNA extracted from either of those sample types. The sequence derives from a middle-aged man with active or convalescent COVID-19. Sequenced input: peripheral blood. The rearrangement combines TRBV15 with TRBJ2-5, with TRBD2 matching 7 junction bases. The CDR3 amino acid sequence is: CATSRELASRETQYF. In nucleotide form, the sequence is TGTGCCACCAGCAGAGAACTAGCGTCTCGGGAGACCCAGTACTTC.